This TCR beta chain was recovered during a study of T cell responses to AZD1222 COVID-19 vaccine. Points from the study as a whole: Researchers report vaccine-associated CD4 TCRs spanning spike, with dominance at 160-218 and 743-854. Unmutated regions of variants are reportedly targeted by nearly half of spike-specific TCRs.

V shed 2 bases and J shed 9 bases, with 7 bases lying between them. CDR1 LNHDA and CDR2 SQIVND come from the germline V gene (reference sequence). This CDR3 is 12 amino acids long. This clone was picked up a small number of times. Its matching antigen is unknown. Assay used: immunoSEQ multiplex PCR; TCRdb lists only in-frame clones, some missing. The sample comprises around 140,000 clones, more than 85% of which are singletons, and roughly 5% rests with the top ten. Source: peripheral blood, taken on day 0 of AZD1222 vaccination. This chain connects TRBV19 to TRBJ2-2, with unresolved D. The clonotype comes from an adult in good health. The CDR3, as DNA: TGTGCCAGTAGTATAAGAGGAAGGGAGCTGTTTTTT. As protein: CASSIRGRELFF.